This TCR beta chain derives from a study of T cells in Graves' hyperthyroidism and ophthalmopathy. Study-wide results and limits: Most thyroid clonotypes that were expanded above 0.001 also turned up in blood.

The TCR beta CDR3 regions underwent amplification using RNA transcripts as the source. An initial round of RT-PCR targeting the TCR CDR3 relied on the HTBI primer set. TCRdb re-derived calls from the multiplex PCR reads in MiXCR, one entry per CDR3 protein. The sample consists of about 560,000 distinct CDR3 sequences, 12% to 15% of them appearing once. As concerns this clonotype: What it binds is unknown.

CDR3 length equals 17 residues. CDR1 is MNHNS, CDR2 SASEGT, per germline. The ends lost 7 bases at V and 2 bases at J; junction bases unmatched: 14. This sequence joins TRBV6-1 and TRBJ2-4, with 7 bases aligning to TRBD1. This sequence originates from a middle-aged woman with Graves' hyperthyroidism. Sample: blood. The CDR3 is CASIKTDRLGSKNIQYF. CDR3 sequence (DNA): TGTGCCAGCATCAAAACGGACAGGTTGGGATCCAAAAACATTCAGTACTTC.